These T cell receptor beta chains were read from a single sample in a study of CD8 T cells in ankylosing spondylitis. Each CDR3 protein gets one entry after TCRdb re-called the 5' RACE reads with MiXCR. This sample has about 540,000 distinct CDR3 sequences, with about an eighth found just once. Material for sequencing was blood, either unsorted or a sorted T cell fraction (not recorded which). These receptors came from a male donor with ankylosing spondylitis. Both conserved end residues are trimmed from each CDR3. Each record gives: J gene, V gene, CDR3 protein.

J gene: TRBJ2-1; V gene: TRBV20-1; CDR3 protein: SALALAGVSDEQF
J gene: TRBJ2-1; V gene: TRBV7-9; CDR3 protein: ASSTSGGRVIRREQF
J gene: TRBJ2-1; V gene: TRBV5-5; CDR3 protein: ASSRQGGYNEQF
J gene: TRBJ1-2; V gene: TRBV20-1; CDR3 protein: SARAINGYT
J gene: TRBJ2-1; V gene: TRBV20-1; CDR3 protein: SARPGQGVEEQF
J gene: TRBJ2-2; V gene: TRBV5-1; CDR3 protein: ASSFTGETGELF
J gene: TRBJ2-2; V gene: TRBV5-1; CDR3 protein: ASLRGATNTGELF
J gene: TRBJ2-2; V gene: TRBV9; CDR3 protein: ASSGRGSNTGELF
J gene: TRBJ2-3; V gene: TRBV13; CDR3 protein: ASSLSLGEGTDTQY
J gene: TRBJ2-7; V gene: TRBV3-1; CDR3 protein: ATKQGPSYEQY
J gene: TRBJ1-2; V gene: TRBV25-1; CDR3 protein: ASSSGLGYT
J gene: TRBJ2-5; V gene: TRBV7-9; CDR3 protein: ASSPRQGAWETQY
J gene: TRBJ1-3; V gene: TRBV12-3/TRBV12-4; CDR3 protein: ASSYSVSGNTIY
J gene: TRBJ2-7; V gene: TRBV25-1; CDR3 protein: ASSVGTASYEQY
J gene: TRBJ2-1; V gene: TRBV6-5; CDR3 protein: ASSYGKSSYNEQF
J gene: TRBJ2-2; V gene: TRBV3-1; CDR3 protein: ASSARTSGITGELF
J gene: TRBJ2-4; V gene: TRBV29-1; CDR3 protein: SVETGGGDIQY